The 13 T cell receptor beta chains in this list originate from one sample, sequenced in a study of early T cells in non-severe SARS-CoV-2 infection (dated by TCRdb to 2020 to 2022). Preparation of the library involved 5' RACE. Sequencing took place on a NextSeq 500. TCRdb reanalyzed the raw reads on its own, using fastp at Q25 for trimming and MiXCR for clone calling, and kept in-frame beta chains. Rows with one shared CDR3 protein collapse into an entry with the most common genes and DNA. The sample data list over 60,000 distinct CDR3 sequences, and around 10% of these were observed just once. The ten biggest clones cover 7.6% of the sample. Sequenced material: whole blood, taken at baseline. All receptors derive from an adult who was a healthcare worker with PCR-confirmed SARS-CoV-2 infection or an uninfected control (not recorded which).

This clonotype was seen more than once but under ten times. CDR3 sequence reads: CASSEAGTSGGTDTQYF. In DNA, the CDR3 is TGTGCCAGCAGTGAAGCGGGGACTAGCGGGGGGACAGATACGCAGTATTTT. This chain connects TRBV2 to TRBJ2-3; 15 positions match TRBD2. Looked up from germline, CDR1 is SNHLY and CDR2 is FYNNEI. V lost 0 bases to trimming and J lost 3 bases; unmatched junction nucleotides: 1. This CDR3 has 17 residues. Variable domain in full (rest from reference TRBV2 and TRBJ2-3): EPEVTQTPSHQVTQMGQEVILRCVPISNHLYFYWYRQILGQKVEFLVSFYNNEISEKSEIFDDQFSVERPDGSNFTLKIRSTKLEDSAMYFCASSEAGTSGGTDTQYFGPGTRLTVL.

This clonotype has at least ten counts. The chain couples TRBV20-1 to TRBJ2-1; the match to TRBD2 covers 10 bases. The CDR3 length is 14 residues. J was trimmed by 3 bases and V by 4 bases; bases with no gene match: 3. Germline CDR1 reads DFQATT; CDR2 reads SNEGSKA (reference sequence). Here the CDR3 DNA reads TGCAGTGCTAAGCCTAGCGGGGGCTACAATGAGCAGTTCTTC. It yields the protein CSAKPSGGYNEQFF.

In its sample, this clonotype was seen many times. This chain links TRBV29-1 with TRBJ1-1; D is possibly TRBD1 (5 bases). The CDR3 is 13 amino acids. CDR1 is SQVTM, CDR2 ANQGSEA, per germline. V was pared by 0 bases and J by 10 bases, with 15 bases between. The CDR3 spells CSVEDPTRGGAFF. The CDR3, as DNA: TGCAGCGTTGAAGATCCTACTCGGGGGGGAGCTTTCTTT.

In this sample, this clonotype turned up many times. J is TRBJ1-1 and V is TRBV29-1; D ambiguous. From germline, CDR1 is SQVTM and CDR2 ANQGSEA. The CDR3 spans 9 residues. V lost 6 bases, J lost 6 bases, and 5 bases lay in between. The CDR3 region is CSVGPEAFF. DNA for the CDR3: TGCAGCGTGGGTCCTGAAGCTTTCTTT.

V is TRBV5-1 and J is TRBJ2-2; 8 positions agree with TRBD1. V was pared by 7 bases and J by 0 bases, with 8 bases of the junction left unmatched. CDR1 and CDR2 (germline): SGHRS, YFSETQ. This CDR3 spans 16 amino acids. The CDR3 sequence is CASHLGQGANTGELFF. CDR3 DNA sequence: TGCGCCAGCCACCTCGGACAGGGAGCGAACACCGGGGAGCTGTTTTTT.

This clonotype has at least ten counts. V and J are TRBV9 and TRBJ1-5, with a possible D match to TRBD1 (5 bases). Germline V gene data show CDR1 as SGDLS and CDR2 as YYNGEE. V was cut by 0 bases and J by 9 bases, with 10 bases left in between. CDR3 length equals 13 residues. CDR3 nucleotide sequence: TGTGCCAGCAGCGTAGACGACAGCAGGCCCCAGCATTTT. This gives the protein CASSVDDSRPQHF.

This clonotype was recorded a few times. The CDR3 here is CASTPADRDNSPLHF. Here the CDR3 DNA reads TGTGCCAGCACCCCCGCGGACAGGGATAATTCACCCCTCCACTTT. The J gene is TRBJ1-6, the V gene TRBV19; TRBD1 matches 8 bases. The CDR3 length is 15 residues. From germline, CDR1 is LNHDA and CDR2 SQIVND (reference sequence). V shed 9 bases, J shed 5 bases, and the junction held 9 bases outside the gene matches.

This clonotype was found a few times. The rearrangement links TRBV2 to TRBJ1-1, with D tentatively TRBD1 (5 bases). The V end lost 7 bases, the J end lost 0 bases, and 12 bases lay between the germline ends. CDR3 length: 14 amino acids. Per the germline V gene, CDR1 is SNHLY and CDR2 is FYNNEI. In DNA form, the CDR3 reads TGTGCCAGCATTAAGACGGACATGAACACTGAAGCTTTCTTT. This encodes CASIKTDMNTEAFF. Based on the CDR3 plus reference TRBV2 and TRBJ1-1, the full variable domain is EPEVTQTPSHQVTQMGQEVILRCVPISNHLYFYWYRQILGQKVEFLVSFYNNEISEKSEIFDDQFSVERPDGSNFTLKIRSTKLEDSAMYFCASIKTDMNTEAFFGQGTRLTVV.

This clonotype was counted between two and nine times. The CDR3 region has the DNA TGCAGTGCTAGGTTATCCGGGACAGGGAGCACAGATACGCAGTATTTT. Translated, it gives CSARLSGTGSTDTQYF. The rearrangement links TRBV20-1 to TRBJ2-3; 9 bases are shared with TRBD1. This CDR3 region has 16 residues. CDR1 DFQATT and CDR2 SNEGSKA come from the germline V gene (reference sequence). V lost 3 bases, J lost 0 bases, and 7 bases stayed unmatched.

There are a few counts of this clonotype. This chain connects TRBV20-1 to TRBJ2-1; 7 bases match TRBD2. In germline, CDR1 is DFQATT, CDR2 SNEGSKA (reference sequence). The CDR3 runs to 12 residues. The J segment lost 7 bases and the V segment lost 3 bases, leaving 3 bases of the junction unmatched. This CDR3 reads CSASELANEQFF. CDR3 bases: TGCAGTGCTAGTGAACTAGCGAATGAGCAGTTCTTC.

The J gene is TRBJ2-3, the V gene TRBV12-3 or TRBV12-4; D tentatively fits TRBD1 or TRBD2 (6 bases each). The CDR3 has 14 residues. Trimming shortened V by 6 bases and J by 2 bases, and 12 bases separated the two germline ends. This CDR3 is CASRLGGNTDTQYF. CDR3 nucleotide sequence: TGTGCCAGCAGGCTGGGGGGCAACACAGATACGCAGTATTTT.

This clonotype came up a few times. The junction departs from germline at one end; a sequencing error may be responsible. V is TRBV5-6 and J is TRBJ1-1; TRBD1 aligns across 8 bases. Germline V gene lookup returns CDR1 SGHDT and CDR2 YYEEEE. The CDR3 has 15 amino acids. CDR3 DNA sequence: TGTGCCAGCAGGCGTTTCAGGGGGCTAGACACTGAAGCTTTTTTT. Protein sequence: CASRRFRGLDTEAFF.

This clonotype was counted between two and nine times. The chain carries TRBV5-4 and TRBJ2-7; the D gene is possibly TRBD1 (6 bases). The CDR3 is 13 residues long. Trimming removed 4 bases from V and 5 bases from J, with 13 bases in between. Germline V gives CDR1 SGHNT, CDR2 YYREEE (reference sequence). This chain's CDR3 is CASSPTGNHEQYF. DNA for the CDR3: TGTGCCAGCAGCCCAACAGGGAACCACGAGCAGTACTTC. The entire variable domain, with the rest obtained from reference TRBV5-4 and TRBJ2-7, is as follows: ETGVTQSPTHLIKTRGQQVTLRCSSQSGHNTVSWYQQALGQGPQFIFQYYREEENGRGNFPPRFSGLQFPNYSSELNVNALELDDSALYLCASSPTGNHEQYFGPGTRLTVT.